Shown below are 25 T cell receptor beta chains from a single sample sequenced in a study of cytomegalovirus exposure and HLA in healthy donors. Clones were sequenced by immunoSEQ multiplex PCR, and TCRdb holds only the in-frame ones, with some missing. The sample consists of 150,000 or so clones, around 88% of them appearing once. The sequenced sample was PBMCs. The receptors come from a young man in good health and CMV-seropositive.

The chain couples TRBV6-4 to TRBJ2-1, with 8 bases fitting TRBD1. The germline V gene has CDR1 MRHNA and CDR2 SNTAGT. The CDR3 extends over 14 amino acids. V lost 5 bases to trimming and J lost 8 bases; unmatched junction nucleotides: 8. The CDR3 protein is CASSLTGEEDEQFF. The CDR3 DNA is TGTGCCAGCAGTTTGACAGGGGAGGAGGATGAGCAGTTCTTC.

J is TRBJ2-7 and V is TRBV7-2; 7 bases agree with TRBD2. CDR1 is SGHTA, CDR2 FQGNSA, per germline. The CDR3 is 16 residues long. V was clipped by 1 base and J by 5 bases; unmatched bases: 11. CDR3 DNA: TGTGCCAGCAGCTTAGAGGGTTGGCGGGAGAGCGACGAGCAGTACTTC. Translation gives CASSLEGWRESDEQYF.

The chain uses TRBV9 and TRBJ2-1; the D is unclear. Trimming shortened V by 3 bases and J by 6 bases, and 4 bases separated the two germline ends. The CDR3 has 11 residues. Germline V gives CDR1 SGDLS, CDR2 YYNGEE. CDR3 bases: TGTGCCAGCAGCGCCCTCAATGAGCAGTTCTTC. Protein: CASSALNEQFF.

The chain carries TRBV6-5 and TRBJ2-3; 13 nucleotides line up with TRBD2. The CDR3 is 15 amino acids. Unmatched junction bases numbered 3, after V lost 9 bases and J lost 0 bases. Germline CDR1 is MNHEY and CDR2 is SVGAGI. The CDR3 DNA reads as TGTGCCAGTAGGACTAGCGGGGGTAGCACAGATACGCAGTATTTT. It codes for CASRTSGGSTDTQYF.

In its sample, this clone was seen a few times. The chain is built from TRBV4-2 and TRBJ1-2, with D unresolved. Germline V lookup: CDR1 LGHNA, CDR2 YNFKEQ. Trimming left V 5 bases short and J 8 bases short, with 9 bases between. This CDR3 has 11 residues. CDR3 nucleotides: TGTGCCAGCAGCGGGGAGGGCGGCTACACCTTC. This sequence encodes CASSGEGGYTF.

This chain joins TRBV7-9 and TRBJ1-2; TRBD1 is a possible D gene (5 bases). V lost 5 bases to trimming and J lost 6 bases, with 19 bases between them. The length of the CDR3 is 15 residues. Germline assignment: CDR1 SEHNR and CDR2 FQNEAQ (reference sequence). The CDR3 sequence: CASSPAGLPFDGYTF. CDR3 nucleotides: TGTGCCAGCAGCCCAGCAGGGCTCCCGTTCGATGGCTACACCTTC.

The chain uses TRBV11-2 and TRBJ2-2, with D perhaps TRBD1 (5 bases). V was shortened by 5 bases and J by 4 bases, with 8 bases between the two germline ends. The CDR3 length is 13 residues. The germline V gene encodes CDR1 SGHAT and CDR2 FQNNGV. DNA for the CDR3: TGTGCCAGCAGCCGAGACAGCACCGGGGAGCTGTTTTTT. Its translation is CASSRDSTGELFF.

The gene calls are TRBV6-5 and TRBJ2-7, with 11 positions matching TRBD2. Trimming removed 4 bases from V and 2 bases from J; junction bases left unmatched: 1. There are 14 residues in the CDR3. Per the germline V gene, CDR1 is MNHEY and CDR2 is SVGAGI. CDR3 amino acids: CASSSGLAAYEQYF. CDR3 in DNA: TGTGCCAGCAGTTCGGGACTAGCGGCCTACGAGCAGTACTTC.

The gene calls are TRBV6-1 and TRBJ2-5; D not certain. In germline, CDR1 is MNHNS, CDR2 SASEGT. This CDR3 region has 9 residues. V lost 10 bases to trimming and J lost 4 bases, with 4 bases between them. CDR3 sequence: CATSETQYF. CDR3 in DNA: TGTGCCACCTCAGAGACCCAGTACTTC.

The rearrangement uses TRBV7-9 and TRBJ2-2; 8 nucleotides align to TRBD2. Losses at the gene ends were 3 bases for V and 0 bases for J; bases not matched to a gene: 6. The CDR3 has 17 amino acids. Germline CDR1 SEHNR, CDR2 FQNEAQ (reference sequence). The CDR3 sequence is CASSFPGLDTNTGELFF. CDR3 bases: TGTGCCAGCAGCTTCCCGGGACTAGATACGAACACCGGGGAGCTGTTTTTT.

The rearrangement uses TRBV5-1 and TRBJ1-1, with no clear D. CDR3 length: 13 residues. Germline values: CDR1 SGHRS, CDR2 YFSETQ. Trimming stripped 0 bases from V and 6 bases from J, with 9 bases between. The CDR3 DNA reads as TGCGCCAGCAGCTTGGTGGTGGGCGCTGAAGCTTTCTTT. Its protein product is CASSLVVGAEAFF.

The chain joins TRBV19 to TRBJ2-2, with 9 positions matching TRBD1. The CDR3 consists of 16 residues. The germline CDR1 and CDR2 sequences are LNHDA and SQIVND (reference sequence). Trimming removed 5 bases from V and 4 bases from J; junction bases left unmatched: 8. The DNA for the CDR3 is TGTGCCAGTAGTCCCTGGACAGGGGTGCGCACCGGGGAGCTGTTTTTT. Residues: CASSPWTGVRTGELFF.

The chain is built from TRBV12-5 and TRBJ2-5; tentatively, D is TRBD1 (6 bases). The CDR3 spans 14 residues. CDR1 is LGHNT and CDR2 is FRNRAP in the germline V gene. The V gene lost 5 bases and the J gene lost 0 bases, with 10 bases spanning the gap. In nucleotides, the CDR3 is TGTGCTAGTGGTGAGGACAGTTACCAAGAGACCCAGTACTTC. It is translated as CASGEDSYQETQYF.

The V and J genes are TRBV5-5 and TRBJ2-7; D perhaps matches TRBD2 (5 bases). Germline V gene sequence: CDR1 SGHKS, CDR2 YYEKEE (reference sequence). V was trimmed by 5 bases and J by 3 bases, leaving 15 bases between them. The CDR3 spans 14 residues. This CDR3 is CASSHIGLHYEQYF. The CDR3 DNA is TGTGCCAGCAGTCATATTGGACTTCACTACGAGCAGTACTTC.

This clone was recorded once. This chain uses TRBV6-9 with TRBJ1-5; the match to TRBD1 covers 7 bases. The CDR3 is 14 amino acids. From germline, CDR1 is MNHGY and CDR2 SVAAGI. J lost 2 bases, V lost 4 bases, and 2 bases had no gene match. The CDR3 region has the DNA TGTGCCAGCAGTTTAACAGGGGGCAATCAGCCCCAGCATTTT. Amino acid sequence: CASSLTGGNQPQHF.

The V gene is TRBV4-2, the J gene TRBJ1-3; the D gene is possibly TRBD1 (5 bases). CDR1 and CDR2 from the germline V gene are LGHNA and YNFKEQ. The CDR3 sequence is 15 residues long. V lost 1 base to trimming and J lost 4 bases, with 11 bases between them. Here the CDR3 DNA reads TGTGCCAGCAGCCAAGTAGAAGGGGCCGGAAACACCATATATTTT. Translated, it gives CASSQVEGAGNTIYF.

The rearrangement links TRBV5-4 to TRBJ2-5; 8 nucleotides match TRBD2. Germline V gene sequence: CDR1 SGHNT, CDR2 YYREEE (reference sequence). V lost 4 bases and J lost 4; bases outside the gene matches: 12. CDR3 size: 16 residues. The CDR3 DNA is TGTGCCAGCAGCACCCGAATGACTAGCGTGGGAGAGACCCAGTACTTC. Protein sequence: CASSTRMTSVGETQYF.

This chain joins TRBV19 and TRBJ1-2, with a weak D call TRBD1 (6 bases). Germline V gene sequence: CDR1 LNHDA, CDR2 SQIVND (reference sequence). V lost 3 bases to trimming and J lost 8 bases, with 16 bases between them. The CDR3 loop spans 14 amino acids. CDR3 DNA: TGTGCCAGTAGTATCGTAACAGGGACTAGGGGCTACACCTTC. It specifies CASSIVTGTRGYTF. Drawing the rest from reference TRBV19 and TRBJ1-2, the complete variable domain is DGGITQSPKYLFRKEGQNVTLSCEQNLNHDAMYWYRQDPGQGLRLIYYSQIVNDFQKGDIAEGYSVSREKKESFPLTVTSAQKNPTAFYLCASSIVTGTRGYTFGSGTRLTVV.

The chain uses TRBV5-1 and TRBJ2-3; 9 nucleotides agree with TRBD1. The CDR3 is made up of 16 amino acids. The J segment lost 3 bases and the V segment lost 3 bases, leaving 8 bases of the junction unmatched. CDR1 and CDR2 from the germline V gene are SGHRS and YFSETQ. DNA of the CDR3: TGCGCCAGCAGCTCAGACGGGACAGGGTGGACAGATACGCAGTATTTT. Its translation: CASSSDGTGWTDTQYF.

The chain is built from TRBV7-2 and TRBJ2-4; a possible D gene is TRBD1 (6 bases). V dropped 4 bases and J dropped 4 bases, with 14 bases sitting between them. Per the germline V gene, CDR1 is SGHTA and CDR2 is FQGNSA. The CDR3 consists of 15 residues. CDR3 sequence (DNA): TGTGCCAGCAGCTACGCCGGGACAACAAAAAACATTCAGTACTTC. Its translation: CASSYAGTTKNIQYF.

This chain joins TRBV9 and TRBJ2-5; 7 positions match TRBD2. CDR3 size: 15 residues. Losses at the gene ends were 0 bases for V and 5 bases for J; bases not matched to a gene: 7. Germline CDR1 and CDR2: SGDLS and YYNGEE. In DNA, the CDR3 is TGTGCCAGCAGCGTAGAGGTCGGGAGGAGTGAGACCCAGTACTTC. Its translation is CASSVEVGRSETQYF.

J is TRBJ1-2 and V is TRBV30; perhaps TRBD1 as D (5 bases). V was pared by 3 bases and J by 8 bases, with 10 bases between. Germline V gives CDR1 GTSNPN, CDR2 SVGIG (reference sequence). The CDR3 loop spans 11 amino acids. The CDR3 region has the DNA TGTGCCTGGAGGCAAGCAGGGGGCTACACCTTC. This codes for CAWRQAGGYTF.

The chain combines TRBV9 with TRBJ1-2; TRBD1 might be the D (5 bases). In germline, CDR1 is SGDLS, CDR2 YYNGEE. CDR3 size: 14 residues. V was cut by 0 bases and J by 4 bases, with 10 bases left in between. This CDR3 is CASSVGGTSYGYTF. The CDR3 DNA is TGTGCCAGCAGCGTAGGCGGGACCTCCTATGGCTACACCTTC. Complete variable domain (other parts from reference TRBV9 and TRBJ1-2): DSGVTQTPKHLITATGQRVTLRCSPRSGDLSVYWYQQSLDQGLQFLIQYYNGEERAKGNILERFSAQQFPDLHSELNLSSLELGDSALYFCASSVGGTSYGYTFGSGTRLTVV.

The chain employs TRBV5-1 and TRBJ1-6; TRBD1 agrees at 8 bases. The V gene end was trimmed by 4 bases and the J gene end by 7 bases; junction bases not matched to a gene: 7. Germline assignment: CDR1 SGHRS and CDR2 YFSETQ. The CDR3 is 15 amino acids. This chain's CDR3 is CASSGRTGNNSPLHF. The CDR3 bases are TGCGCCAGCAGCGGGAGGACAGGGAACAATTCACCCCTCCACTTT.

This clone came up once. The CDR3 is CASAPGQGADQQYF. The CDR3 DNA follows: TGTGCCAGCGCGCCGGGACAGGGGGCGGACCAGCAGTACTTC. The V call is TRBV18, the J call TRBJ2-7; 12 bases match TRBD1. The CDR3 sequence is 14 residues long. V lost 8 bases, J lost 8 bases, and 10 bases stayed unmatched. Germline CDR1 is KGHSH and CDR2 is LQKENI.